Shown below are 9 T cell receptor beta chains from a single sample sequenced in a study of T cell responses to AZD1222 COVID-19 vaccine. The protocol was immunoSEQ multiplex PCR, while the TCRdb copy is restricted to in-frame clones and leaves out a portion. Of 110,000 to 150,000 clones in the sample, roughly 90% were seen once. Sequencing used peripheral blood, obtained 28 days after the second AZD1222 dose. The receptors derive from an adult who received the AZD1222 COVID-19 vaccine.

CDR3 sequence: CASRGAGGQPQHF. CDR3 nucleotides: TGTGCCAGCAGAGGGGCGGGGGGACAGCCCCAGCATTTT. This chain uses TRBV25-1 with TRBJ1-5; D is possibly TRBD1 (5 bases). Germline assignment: CDR1 MGHDK and CDR2 SYGVNS. V shed 6 bases and J shed 7 bases, with 13 bases lying between them. This CDR3 has 13 amino acids.

This clone was detected a few times. The chain carries TRBV7-9 and TRBJ1-4; D gene uncertain. CDR3 length: 12 amino acids. Trimming removed 5 bases at V and 5 bases at J, with 6 bases between. Looked up from germline, CDR1 is SEHNR and CDR2 is FQNEAQ (reference sequence). As DNA, the CDR3 is TGTGCCAGCAGCGGAGGGAATGAAAAACTGTTTTTT. Its protein product is CASSGGNEKLFF. Combining the CDR3 with reference TRBV7-9 and TRBJ1-4 gives the whole variable domain DTGVSQNPRHKITKRGQNVTFRCDPISEHNRLYWYRQTLGQGPEFLTYFQNEAQLEKSRLLSDRFSAERPKGSFSTLEIQRTEQGDSAMYLCASSGGNEKLFFGSGTQLSVL.

The rearrangement uses TRBV29-1 and TRBJ1-2; tentative D call: TRBD1 (6 bases). Germline-derived CDR1 and CDR2 are SQVTM and ANQGSEA. The germline V and J ends were trimmed by 5 bases and 8 bases, with 18 bases remaining between them. This CDR3 is built from 13 residues. The CDR3: CSVPPGGARGYTF. The CDR3, as DNA: TGCAGCGTTCCCCCTGGGGGGGCTAGGGGCTACACCTTC.

This clone was recorded once. The V gene is TRBV9, the J gene TRBJ2-2; D may be TRBD1 (6 bases). Germline V gene data show CDR1 as SGDLS and CDR2 as YYNGEE. Trimming stripped 6 bases from V and 5 bases from J, with 17 bases between. The CDR3 sequence is 15 residues long. CDR3 DNA: TGTGCCAGCACTACCGGGACACCTCGAACCGGGGAGCTGTTTTTT. Translating it yields CASTTGTPRTGELFF.

The chain couples TRBV3-1 (or the pseudogene TRBV3-2) to TRBJ2-5; D assignment may be TRBD1 or TRBD2 (5 bases each). The germline V gene has CDR1 LGHDT and CDR2 YNNKEL (reference sequence). V lost 4 bases and J 7 bases, leaving 16 bases between the germline ends. CDR3 length: 14 residues. The CDR3 DNA reads TGTGCCAGCAGCCCTATACTAGGGGAAGTGACCCAGTACTTC. Its translation is CASSPILGEVTQYF.

CDR3 amino acids: CATSDSFGGQPQHF. As DNA, the CDR3 is TGTGCCACCAGTGATTCCTTTGGGGGGCAGCCCCAGCATTTT. This sequence joins TRBV24-1 and TRBJ1-5; weak D call: TRBD1 (5 bases). Germline V gene sequence: CDR1 KGHDR, CDR2 SFDVKD. The CDR3 extends over 14 amino acids. V lost 2 bases to trimming and J lost 7 bases, with 11 bases between them.

The DNA of the CDR3 is TGCGCCAGCAGAGCAGGGTCCTCCCGGGAGACCCAGTACTTC. This sequence encodes CASRAGSSRETQYF. This chain connects TRBV5-1 to TRBJ2-5; tentative D call: TRBD1 (5 bases). Germline V gives CDR1 SGHRS, CDR2 YFSETQ. The CDR3 is 14 amino acids. Deletions cut 5 bases from V and 5 bases from J, with 16 bases between.

The chain is built from TRBV10-3 and TRBJ2-1; 7 nucleotides match TRBD2. The ends lost 7 bases at V and 8 bases at J; junction bases unmatched: 5. The CDR3 is 12 amino acids. Germline V gene lookup returns CDR1 ENHRY and CDR2 SYGVKD. The CDR3, as DNA: TGTGCCATCAACCCTGGGAGGGATGAGCAGTTCTTC. This encodes CAINPGRDEQFF.

In nucleotides, the CDR3 is TGTGCCAGCAGCTTCCGGACAGACGAGCAGTACTTC. This sequence encodes CASSFRTDEQYF. The V and J genes are TRBV7-9 and TRBJ2-7; tentatively, D is TRBD1 (6 bases). CDR1 is SEHNR, CDR2 FQNEAQ, per germline (reference sequence). CDR3 size: 12 residues. V was shortened by 3 bases and J by 5 bases, with 8 bases between the two germline ends.